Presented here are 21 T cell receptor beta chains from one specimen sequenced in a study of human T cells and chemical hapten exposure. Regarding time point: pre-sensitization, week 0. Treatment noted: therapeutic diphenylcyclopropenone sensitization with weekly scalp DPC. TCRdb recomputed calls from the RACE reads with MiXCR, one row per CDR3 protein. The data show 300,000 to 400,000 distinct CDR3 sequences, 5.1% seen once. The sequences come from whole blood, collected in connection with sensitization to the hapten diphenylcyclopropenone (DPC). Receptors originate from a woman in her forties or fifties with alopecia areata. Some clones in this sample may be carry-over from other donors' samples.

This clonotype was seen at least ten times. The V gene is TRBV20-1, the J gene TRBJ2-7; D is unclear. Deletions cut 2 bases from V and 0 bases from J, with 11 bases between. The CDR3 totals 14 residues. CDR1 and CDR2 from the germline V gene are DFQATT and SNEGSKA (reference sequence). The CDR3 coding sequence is TGCAGTGCTAGATTAGGACCCGGCTCCTACGAGCAGTACTTC. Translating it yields CSARLGPGSYEQYF.

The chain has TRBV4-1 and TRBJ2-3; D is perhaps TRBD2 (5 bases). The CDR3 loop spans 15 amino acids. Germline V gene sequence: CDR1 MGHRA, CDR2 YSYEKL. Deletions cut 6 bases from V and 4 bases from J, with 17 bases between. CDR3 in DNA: TGCGCCAGCAGTTTCCGTCCAGAGGGTTCAGATACGCAGTATTTT. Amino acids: CASSFRPEGSDTQYF.

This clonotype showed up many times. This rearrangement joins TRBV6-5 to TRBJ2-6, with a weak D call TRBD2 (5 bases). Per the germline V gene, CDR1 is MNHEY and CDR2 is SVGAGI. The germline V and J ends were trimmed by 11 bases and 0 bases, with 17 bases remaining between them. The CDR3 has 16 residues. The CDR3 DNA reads TGTGCCGCCCGGGATACCTCTTACTCTGGGGCCAACGTCCTGACTTTC. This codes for CAARDTSYSGANVLTF.

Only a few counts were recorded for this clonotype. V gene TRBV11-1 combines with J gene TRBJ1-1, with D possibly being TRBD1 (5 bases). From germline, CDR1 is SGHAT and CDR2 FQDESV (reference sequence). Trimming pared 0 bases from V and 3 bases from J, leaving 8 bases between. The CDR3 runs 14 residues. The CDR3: CASSLAGLDTEAFF. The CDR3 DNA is TGTGCCAGCAGCTTAGCGGGGCTTGACACTGAAGCTTTCTTT. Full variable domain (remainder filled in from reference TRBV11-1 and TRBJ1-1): EAEVAQSPRYKITEKSQAVAFWCDPISGHATLYWYRQILGQGPELLVQFQDESVVDDSQLPKDRFSAERLKGVDSTLKIQPAELGDSAMYLCASSLAGLDTEAFFGQGTRLTVV.

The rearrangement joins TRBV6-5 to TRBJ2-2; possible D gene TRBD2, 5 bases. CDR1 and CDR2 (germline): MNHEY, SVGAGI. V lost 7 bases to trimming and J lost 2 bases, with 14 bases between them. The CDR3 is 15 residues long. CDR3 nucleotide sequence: TGTGCCAGCACCTGGGGAGCAGCTAACACCGGGGAGCTGTTTTTT. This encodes CASTWGAANTGELFF.

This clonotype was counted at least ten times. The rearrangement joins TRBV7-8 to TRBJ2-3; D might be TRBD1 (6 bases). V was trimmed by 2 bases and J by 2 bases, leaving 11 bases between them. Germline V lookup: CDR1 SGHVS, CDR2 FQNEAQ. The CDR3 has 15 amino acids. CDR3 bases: TGTGCCAGCAGCTTAAGGGACAAGTTCACAGATACGCAGTATTTT. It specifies CASSLRDKFTDTQYF.

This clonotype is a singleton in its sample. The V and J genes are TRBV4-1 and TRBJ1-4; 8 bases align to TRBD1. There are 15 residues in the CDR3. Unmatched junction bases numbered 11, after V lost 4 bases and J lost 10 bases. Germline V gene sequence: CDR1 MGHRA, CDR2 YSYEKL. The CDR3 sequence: CASSRAQGVEAKLFF. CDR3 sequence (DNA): TGCGCCAGCAGCCGGGCACAGGGGGTCGAGGCAAAACTGTTTTTT.

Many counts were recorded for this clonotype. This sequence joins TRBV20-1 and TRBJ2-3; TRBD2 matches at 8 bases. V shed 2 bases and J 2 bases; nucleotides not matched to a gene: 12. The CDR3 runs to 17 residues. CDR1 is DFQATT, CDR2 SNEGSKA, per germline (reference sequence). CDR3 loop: CSARFLAGRTYTDTQYF. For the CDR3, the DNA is TGCAGTGCTAGATTCCTAGCGGGCCGAACGTACACAGATACGCAGTATTTT.

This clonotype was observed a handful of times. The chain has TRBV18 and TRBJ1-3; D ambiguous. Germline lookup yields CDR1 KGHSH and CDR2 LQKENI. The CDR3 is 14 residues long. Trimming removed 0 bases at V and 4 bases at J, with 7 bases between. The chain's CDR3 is CASSPPGPGNTIYF. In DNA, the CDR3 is TGTGCCAGCTCACCACCAGGGCCAGGAAACACCATATATTTT.

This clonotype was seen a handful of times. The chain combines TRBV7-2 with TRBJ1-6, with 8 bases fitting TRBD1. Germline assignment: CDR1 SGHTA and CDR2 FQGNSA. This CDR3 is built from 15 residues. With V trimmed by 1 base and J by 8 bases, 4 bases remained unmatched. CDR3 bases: TGTGCCAGCAGCTTAGGCGGACAGGGTTATTCACCCCTCCACTTT. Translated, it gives CASSLGGQGYSPLHF.

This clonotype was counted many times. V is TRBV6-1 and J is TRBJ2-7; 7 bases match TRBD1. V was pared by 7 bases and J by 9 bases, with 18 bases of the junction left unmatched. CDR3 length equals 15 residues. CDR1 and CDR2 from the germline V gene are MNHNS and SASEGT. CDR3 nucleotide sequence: TGTGCCAGCACCGGCCAACAGGGGTCAACTTTAGGGCAGTACTTC. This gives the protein CASTGQQGSTLGQYF.

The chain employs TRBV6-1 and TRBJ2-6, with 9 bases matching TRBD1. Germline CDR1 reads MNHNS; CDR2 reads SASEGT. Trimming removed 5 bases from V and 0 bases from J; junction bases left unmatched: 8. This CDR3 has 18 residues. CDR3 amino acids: CASSREGQGFSGANVLTF. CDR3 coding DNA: TGTGCCAGCAGTCGTGAGGGACAGGGTTTCTCTGGGGCCAACGTCCTGACTTTC.

The CDR3 sequence is CASAFGRGGDEQFF. The CDR3 bases are TGCGCCAGCGCCTTCGGGCGGGGGGGAGATGAGCAGTTCTTC. The rearrangement uses TRBV5-1 and TRBJ2-1; TRBD2 aligns across 9 bases. CDR1 and CDR2 (germline): SGHRS, YFSETQ. V lost 7 bases to trimming and J lost 8 bases; unmatched junction nucleotides: 10. This CDR3 is 14 amino acids long.

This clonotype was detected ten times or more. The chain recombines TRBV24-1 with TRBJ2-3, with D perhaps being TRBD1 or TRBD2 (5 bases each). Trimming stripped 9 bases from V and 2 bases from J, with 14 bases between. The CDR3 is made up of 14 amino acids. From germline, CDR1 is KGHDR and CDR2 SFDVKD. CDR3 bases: TGTGCCACCTCCGGGGCCGAGTACACAGATACGCAGTATTTT. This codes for CATSGAEYTDTQYF.

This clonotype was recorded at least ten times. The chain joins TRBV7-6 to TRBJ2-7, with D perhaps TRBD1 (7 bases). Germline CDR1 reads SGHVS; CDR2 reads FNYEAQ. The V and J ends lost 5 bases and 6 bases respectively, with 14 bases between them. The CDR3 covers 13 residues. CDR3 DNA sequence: TGTGCCAGCAGCCCAAGACAGGGAGGCGAGCAGTACTTC. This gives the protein CASSPRQGGEQYF.

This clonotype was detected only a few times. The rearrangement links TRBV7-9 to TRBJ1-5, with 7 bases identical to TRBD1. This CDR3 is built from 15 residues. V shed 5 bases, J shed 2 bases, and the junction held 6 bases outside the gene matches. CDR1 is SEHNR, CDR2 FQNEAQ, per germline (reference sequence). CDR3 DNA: TGTGCCAGCAGCCAGACCGGACAGGGCAATCAGCCCCAGCATTTT. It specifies CASSQTGQGNQPQHF.

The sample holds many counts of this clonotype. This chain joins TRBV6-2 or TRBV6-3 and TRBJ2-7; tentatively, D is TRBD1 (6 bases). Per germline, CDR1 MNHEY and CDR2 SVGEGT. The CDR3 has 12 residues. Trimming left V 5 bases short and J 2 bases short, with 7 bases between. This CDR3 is CASSGTTYEQYF. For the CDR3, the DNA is TGTGCCAGCAGTGGGACAACCTACGAGCAGTACTTC.

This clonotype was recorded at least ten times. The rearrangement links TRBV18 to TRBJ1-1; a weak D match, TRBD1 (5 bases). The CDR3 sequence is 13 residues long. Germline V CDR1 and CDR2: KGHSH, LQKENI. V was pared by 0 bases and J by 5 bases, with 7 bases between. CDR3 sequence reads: CASSPPWGTEAFF. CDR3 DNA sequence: TGTGCCAGCTCACCACCCTGGGGGACTGAAGCTTTCTTT.

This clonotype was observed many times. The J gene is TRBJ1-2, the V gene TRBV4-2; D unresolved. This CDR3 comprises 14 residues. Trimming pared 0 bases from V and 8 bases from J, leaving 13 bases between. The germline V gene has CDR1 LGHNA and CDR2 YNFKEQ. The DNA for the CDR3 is TGTGCCAGCAGCCAAGATAAAACAGTACAAGGCTACACCTTC. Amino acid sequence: CASSQDKTVQGYTF.

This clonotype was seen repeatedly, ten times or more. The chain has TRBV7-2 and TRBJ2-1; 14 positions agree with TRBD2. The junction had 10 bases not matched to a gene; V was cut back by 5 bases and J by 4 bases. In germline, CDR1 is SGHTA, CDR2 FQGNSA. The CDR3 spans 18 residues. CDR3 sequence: CASSQGLAGAPGYNEQFF. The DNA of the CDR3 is TGTGCCAGCAGCCAGGGACTAGCGGGAGCCCCCGGGTACAATGAGCAGTTCTTC.

This CDR3 reads CASSARQGFEKLFF. CDR3 nucleotides: TGTGCCAGCAGCGCCCGGCAGGGCTTCGAAAAACTGTTTTTT. V usage is TRBV7-6 and J usage is TRBJ1-4; tentative D call: TRBD1 (5 bases). This CDR3 spans 14 amino acids. Germline V lookup: CDR1 SGHVS, CDR2 FNYEAQ. V was shortened by 5 bases and J by 8 bases, with 15 bases between the two germline ends.